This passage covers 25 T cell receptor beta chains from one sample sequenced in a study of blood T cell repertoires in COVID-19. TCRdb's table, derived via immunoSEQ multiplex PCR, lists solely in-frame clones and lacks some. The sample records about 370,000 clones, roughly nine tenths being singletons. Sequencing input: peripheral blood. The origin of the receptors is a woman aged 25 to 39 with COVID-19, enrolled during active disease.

The CDR3 nucleotides read TGTGCCAGCAGCTTGGGGGCAGCTAACACTGAAGCTTTCTTT. Encoded protein: CASSLGAANTEAFF. The rearrangement uses TRBV5-4 and TRBJ1-1; D gene unclear. There are 14 residues in the CDR3. CDR1 is SGHNT, CDR2 YYREEE, per germline (reference sequence). Trimming removed 0 bases from V and 2 bases from J, with 8 bases in between.

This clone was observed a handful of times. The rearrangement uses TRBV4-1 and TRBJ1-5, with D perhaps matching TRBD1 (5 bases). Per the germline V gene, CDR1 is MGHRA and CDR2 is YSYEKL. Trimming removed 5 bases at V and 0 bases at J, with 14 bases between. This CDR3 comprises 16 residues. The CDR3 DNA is TGCGCCAGCAGCTTCCGACAGCTAGATAGCAATCAGCCCCAGCATTTT. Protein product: CASSFRQLDSNQPQHF.

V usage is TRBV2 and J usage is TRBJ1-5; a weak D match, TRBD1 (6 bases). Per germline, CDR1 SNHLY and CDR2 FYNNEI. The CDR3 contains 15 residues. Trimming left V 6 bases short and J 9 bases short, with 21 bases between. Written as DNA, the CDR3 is TGTGCCAGCAGGGTGGGAACAGGGCCCCCAGGGCCCCAGCATTTT. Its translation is CASRVGTGPPGPQHF.

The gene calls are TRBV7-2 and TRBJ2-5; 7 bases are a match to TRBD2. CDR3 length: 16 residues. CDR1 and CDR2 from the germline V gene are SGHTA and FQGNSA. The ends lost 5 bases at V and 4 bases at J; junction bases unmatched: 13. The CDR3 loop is CASSNLGGGVLETQYF. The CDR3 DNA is TGTGCCAGCAGCAACCTGGGTGGGGGGGTTTTAGAGACCCAGTACTTC.

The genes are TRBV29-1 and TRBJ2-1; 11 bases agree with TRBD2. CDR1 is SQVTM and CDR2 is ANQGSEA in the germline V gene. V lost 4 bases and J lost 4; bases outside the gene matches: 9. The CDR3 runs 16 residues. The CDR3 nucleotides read TGCAGCGTTGTGCCGCCTAGCGGGGGGCCTTACAATGAGCAGTTCTTC. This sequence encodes CSVVPPSGGPYNEQFF.

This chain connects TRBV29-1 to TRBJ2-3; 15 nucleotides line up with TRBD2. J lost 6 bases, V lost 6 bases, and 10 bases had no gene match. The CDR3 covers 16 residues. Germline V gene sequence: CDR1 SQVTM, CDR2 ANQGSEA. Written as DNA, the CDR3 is TGCAGCGTCCCGGGACTAGCGGGGGGCAGCTGGGATACGCAGTATTTT. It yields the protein CSVPGLAGGSWDTQYF.

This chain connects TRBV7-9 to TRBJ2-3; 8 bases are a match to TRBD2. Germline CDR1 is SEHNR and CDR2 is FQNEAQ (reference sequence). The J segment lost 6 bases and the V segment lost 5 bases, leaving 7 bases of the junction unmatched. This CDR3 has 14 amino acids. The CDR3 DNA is TGTGCCAGCAGCGCGGGGGGTAGCGGGGATACGCAGTATTTT. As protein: CASSAGGSGDTQYF.

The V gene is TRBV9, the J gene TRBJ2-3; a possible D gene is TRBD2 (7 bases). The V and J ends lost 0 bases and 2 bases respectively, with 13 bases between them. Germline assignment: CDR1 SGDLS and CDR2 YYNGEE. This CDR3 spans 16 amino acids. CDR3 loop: CASSVEGGGTTDTQYF. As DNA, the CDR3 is TGTGCCAGCAGCGTAGAGGGCGGGGGCACCACAGATACGCAGTATTTT.

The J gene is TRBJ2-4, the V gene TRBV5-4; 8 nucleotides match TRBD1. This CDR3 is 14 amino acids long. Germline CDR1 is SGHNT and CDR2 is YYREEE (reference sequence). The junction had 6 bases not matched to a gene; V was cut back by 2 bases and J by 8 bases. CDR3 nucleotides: TGTGCCAGCAGCTTCGGACAGGGAAGGGACATTCAGTACTTC. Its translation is CASSFGQGRDIQYF.

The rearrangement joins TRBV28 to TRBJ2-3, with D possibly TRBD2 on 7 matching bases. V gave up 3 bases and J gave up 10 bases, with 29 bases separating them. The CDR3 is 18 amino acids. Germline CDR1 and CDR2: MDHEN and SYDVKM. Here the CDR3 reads CASSFQRLTGGLRGAQYF. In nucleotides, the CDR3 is TGTGCCAGCAGTTTTCAGAGGTTGACCGGGGGGCTCCGAGGTGCGCAGTATTTT.

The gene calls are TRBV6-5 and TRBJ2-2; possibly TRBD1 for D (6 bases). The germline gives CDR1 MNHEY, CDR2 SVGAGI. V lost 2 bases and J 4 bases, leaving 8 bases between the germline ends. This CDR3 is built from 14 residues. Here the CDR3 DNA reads TGTGCCAGCAGTTACCAGGGGCCCACCGGGGAGCTGTTTTTT. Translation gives CASSYQGPTGELFF.

Written as DNA, the CDR3 is TGTGCCAGCAGTTACTCCGGACAGGGGGCACTCTATGGCTACACCTTC. Amino acids: CASSYSGQGALYGYTF. This rearrangement joins TRBV6-2 or TRBV6-3 to TRBJ1-2; 11 nucleotides agree with TRBD1. J gave up 4 bases and V 0 bases, and 4 bases lay outside the gene matches. This CDR3 is 16 amino acids long. Per the germline V gene, CDR1 is MNHEY and CDR2 is SVGEGT.

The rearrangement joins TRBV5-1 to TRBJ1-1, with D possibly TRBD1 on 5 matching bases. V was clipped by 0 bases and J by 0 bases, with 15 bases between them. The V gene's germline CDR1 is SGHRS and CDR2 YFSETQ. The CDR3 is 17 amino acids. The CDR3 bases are TGCGCCAGCAGCTTGGCAGGGTCCCTTACATTGAACACTGAAGCTTTCTTT. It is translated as CASSLAGSLTLNTEAFF.

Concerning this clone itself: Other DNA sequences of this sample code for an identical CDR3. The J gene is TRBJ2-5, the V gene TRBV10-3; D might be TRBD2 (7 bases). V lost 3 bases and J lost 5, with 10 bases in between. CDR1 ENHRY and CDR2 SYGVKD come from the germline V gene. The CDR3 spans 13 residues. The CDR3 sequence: CAISDRGGETQYF. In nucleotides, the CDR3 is TGTGCCATCAGTGATCGCGGGGGCGAGACCCAGTACTTC.

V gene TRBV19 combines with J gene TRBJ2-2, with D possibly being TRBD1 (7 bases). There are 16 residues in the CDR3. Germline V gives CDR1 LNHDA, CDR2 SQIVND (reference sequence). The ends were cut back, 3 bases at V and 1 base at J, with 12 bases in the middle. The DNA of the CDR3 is TGTGCCAGTAGTATCTTCAGGGGGGAGAACACCGGGGAGCTGTTTTTT. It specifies CASSIFRGENTGELFF.

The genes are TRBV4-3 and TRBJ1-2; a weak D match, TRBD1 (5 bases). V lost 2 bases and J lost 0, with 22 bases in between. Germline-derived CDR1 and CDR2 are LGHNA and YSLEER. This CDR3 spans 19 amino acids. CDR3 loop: CASSQSRGSSFEANYGYTF. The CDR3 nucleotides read TGCGCCAGCAGCCAATCGCGGGGGAGCAGCTTCGAAGCTAACTATGGCTACACCTTC.

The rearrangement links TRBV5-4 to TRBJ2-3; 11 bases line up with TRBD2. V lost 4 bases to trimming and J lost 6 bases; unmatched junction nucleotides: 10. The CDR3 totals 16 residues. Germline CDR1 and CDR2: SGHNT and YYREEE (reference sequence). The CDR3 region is CASSPPGLAVSDTQYF. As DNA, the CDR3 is TGTGCCAGCAGCCCTCCGGGACTAGCGGTTAGTGATACGCAGTATTTT.

CDR3 protein: CASSHDTSGRRETQYF. The CDR3 nucleotides are TGCGCCAGCAGCCATGACACTAGCGGGAGGAGGGAGACCCAGTACTTC. V gene TRBV4-3 combines with J gene TRBJ2-5, with 12 nucleotides matching TRBD2. CDR3 length equals 16 residues. The germline gives CDR1 LGHNA, CDR2 YSLEER. With 3 bases clipped from V and 5 bases from J, the junction kept 7 bases outside the gene matches.

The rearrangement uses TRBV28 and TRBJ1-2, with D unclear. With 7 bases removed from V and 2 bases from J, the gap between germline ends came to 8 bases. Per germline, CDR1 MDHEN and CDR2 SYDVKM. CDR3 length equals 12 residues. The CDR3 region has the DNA TGTGCCAGCAACCAGTGGAACTATGGCTACACCTTC. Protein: CASNQWNYGYTF.

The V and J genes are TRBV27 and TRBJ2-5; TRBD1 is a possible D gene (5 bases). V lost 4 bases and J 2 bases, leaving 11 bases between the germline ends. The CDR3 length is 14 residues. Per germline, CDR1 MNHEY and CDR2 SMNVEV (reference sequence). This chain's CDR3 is CASSSIGAQETQYF. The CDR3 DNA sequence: TGTGCCAGCAGTTCCATTGGGGCGCAAGAGACCCAGTACTTC.

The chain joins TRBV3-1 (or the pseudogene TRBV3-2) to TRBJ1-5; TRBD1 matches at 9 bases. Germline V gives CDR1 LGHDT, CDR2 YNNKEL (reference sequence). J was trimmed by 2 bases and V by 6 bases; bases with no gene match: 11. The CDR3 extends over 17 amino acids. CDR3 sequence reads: CASSDRGGLGGNQPQHF. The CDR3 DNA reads TGTGCCAGCAGTGACAGGGGGGGACTTGGTGGCAATCAGCCCCAGCATTTT.

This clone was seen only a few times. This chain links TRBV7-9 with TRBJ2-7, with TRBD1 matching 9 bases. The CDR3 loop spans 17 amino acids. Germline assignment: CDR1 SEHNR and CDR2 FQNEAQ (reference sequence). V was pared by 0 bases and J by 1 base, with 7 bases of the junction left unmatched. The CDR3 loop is CASSLAHSGTGSYEQYF. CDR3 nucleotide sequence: TGTGCCAGCAGCTTAGCCCATTCTGGGACAGGGTCCTACGAGCAGTACTTC.

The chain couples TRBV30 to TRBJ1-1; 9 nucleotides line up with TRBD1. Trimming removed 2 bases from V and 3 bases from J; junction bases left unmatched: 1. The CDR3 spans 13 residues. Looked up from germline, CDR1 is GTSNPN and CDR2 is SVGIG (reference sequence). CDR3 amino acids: CAWSRDRDTEAFF. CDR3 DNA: TGTGCCTGGAGTCGGGACAGGGACACTGAAGCTTTCTTT.

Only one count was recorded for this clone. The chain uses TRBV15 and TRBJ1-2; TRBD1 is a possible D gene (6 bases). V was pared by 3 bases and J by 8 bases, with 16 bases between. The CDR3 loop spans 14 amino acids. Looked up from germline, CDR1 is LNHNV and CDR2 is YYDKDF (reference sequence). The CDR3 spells CATSSSPEGEGYTF. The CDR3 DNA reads TGTGCCACCAGCAGTAGTCCTGAGGGGGAAGGCTACACCTTC.

The DNA of the CDR3 is TGCGCCAGCAGTGAGTTAGTTGCAGGGGTCTATGGCTACACCTTC. Protein: CASSELVAGVYGYTF. The chain uses TRBV10-2 and TRBJ1-2; D possibly corresponds to TRBD1 (6 bases). V was shortened by 1 base and J by 4 bases, with 13 bases between the two germline ends. CDR1 and CDR2 from the germline V gene are WSHSY and SAAADI. The CDR3 totals 15 residues.